These T cell receptor beta chains were read from a single sample in a study of cytomegalovirus exposure and HLA in healthy donors. Profiled with immunoSEQ multiplex PCR; TCRdb holds only in-frame clones, not every one. The data hold more than 80,000 clones, with about 78% observed a single time. Material: PBMCs. The receptors derive from a man aged 18 to 29 in good health and CMV-seropositive. Both conserved end residues are part of each CDR3. The order of the fields is J gene, V gene, clone size, D gene, CDR3 DNA, CDR3 protein. A D gene is named only where the DNA matches it firmly. A clone size is listed for some rows: how often the clone was seen (once, few, many), or a class if it is expanded.

J: TRBJ2-4; V: TRBV29-1; size: -; D: TRBD2; DNA: TGCAGCGTTAGCAGCGGGGGAAACATTCAGTACTTC; CDR3: CSVSSGGNIQYF
J: TRBJ2-1; V: TRBV28; size: -; D: -; DNA: TGTGCCAGCCGATCACTGACCTACAATGAGCAGTTCTTC; CDR3: CASRSLTYNEQFF
J: TRBJ2-3; V: TRBV9; size: -; D: -; DNA: TGTGCCAGCAGTCGGCTCGGGGGAGATACGCAGTATTTT; CDR3: CASSRLGGDTQYF
J: TRBJ2-5; V: TRBV5-1; size: -; D: TRBD1; DNA: TGCGCCAGCAGCCCGGACAGGGGGCTCCAAGAGACCCAGTACTTC; CDR3: CASSPDRGLQETQYF
J: TRBJ1-2; V: TRBV27; size: -; D: -; DNA: TGTGCCAGCAGGCTGGCACAGGGAGACTATGGCTACACCTTC; CDR3: CASRLAQGDYGYTF
J: TRBJ2-1; V: TRBV9; size: -; D: TRBD1; DNA: TGTGCCAGCAGTCGACAGGGGGCGGGCAATGAGCAGTTCTTC; CDR3: CASSRQGAGNEQFF
J: TRBJ2-1; V: TRBV15; size: -; D: -; DNA: TGTGCCACCAGTCCCTTTTCTCGTCAGGGTTGTGTGCAGTTCTTC; CDR3: CATSPFSRQGCVQFF
J: TRBJ1-5; V: TRBV4-1; size: once; D: TRBD1; DNA: TGCGCCAGCAGCTTTAGGACAGGGACTAGCAATCAGCCCCAGCATTTT; CDR3: CASSFRTGTSNQPQHF
J: TRBJ2-3; V: TRBV4-1; size: -; D: TRBD2; DNA: TGCGCCAGCAGCCACCTAGCGGGAGAAGGCACAGATACGCAGTATTTT; CDR3: CASSHLAGEGTDTQYF
J: TRBJ2-5; V: TRBV6-5; size: -; D: TRBD2; DNA: TGTGCCAGCAGTACCCGAGGGACTAGCATGGAGACCCAGTACTTC; CDR3: CASSTRGTSMETQYF
J: TRBJ1-2; V: TRBV5-1; size: -; D: -; DNA: TGCGCCAGCAGCTTGGAACAGAACTATGGCTACACCTTC; CDR3: CASSLEQNYGYTF
J: TRBJ2-7; V: TRBV5-1; size: -; D: -; DNA: TGCGCCAGCAGCAAGGAGAGGGTTGGATCCGAGCAGTACTTC; CDR3: CASSKERVGSEQYF
J: TRBJ2-3; V: TRBV29-1; size: -; D: -; DNA: TGCAGCGTCCTCTTCACAGATACGCAGTATTTT; CDR3: CSVLFTDTQYF
J: TRBJ2-1; V: TRBV29-1; size: -; D: TRBD2; DNA: TGCAGCGGCCGACTAGCGGGAGGGTACAATGAGCAGTTCTTC; CDR3: CSGRLAGGYNEQFF
J: TRBJ2-3; V: TRBV2; size: -; D: TRBD2; DNA: TGTGCCAGCAGCGAGATGTCCGGGGGGGATACGCAGTATTTT; CDR3: CASSEMSGGDTQYF
J: TRBJ1-2; V: TRBV29-1; size: -; D: -; DNA: TGCAGCGTTCGTAGGGGCGCGAACTATGGCTACACCTTC; CDR3: CSVRRGANYGYTF
J: TRBJ2-6; V: TRBV19; size: -; D: -; DNA: TGTGCCAGTAGCCCTATCGTCTCTGGGGCCAACGTCCTGACTTTC; CDR3: CASSPIVSGANVLTF
J: TRBJ1-4; V: TRBV11-2; size: -; D: TRBD1; DNA: TGTGCCAGCAGCGTAGGGACAGGGGCTAATGAAAAACTGTTTTTT; CDR3: CASSVGTGANEKLFF
J: TRBJ2-1; V: TRBV6-1; size: -; D: TRBD2; DNA: TGTGCCACCAAGGGGGCTAGCGGGAGTACTGAGCAGTTCTTC; CDR3: CATKGASGSTEQFF
J: TRBJ1-3; V: TRBV6-5; size: -; D: -; DNA: TGTGCCAGCAGCGTTAGCTTAGCGGGAAACACCATATATTTT; CDR3: CASSVSLAGNTIYF
J: TRBJ2-1; V: TRBV5-1; size: -; D: -; DNA: TGCGCCAGCAGCTTGGGACTAGACAATGAGCAGTTCTTC; CDR3: CASSLGLDNEQFF
J: TRBJ1-5; V: TRBV6-7; size: -; D: -; DNA: TGTGCCAGCAGTCCCCGCCGGGAGGGGGGGCTCAATCAGCCCCAGCATTTT; CDR3: CASSPRREGGLNQPQHF
J: TRBJ1-2; V: TRBV2; size: -; D: TRBD1; DNA: TGTGCCAGCAGCCTGGGACAGCGCTTCTATGGCTACACCTTC; CDR3: CASSLGQRFYGYTF
J: TRBJ1-1; V: TRBV28; size: -; D: TRBD1; DNA: TGTGCCAGCAGTTTAACGCAGGGGGCGGACACTGAAGCTTTCTTT; CDR3: CASSLTQGADTEAFF
J: TRBJ2-7; V: TRBV13; size: -; D: -; DNA: TGTGCCAGCAACACCACCTCTTCCCGGGACAACTCCTACGAGCAGTACTTC; CDR3: CASNTTSSRDNSYEQYF
J: TRBJ2-1; V: TRBV14; size: -; D: -; DNA: TGTGCCAGCAGCCAAGTACTTGAGCAGTTCTTC; CDR3: CASSQVLEQFF
J: TRBJ2-7; V: TRBV14; size: -; D: TRBD1; DNA: TGTGCCAGCAGCCAGACCGGGGGACAGGGGCCCTACGAGCAGTACTTC; CDR3: CASSQTGGQGPYEQYF
J: TRBJ2-1; V: TRBV7-2; size: once; D: TRBD1; DNA: TGTGCCAGCAGCTTTCGTGGGACAGTCAACAATGAGCAGTTCTTC; CDR3: CASSFRGTVNNEQFF
J: TRBJ2-2; V: TRBV5-1; size: -; D: -; DNA: TGCGCCAGCAGCTTGGGACAAATCGATTTGAACACCGGGGAGCTGTTTTTT; CDR3: CASSLGQIDLNTGELFF
J: TRBJ1-3; V: TRBV6-1; size: few; D: -; DNA: TGTGCCACCCAACAGGTGTACTCTGGAAACACCATATATTTT; CDR3: CATQQVYSGNTIYF
J: TRBJ2-7; V: TRBV27; size: -; D: -; DNA: TGTGCCAGCAGTTTATCCTCCTCCTACGGGCAGTACTTC; CDR3: CASSLSSSYGQYF
J: TRBJ2-1; V: TRBV4-1; size: -; D: TRBD2; DNA: TGCGCCAGCAGCCAAAGAACTAGCGGGACCTACAATGAGCAGTTCTTC; CDR3: CASSQRTSGTYNEQFF
J: TRBJ2-5; V: TRBV4-1; size: -; D: -; DNA: TGCGCCAGCAGCCAAGAAGGCAGGGGAGGGCCGGGGGAGACCCAGTACTTC; CDR3: CASSQEGRGGPGETQYF
J: TRBJ2-6; V: TRBV5-1; size: -; D: -; DNA: TGCGCCAGCAGCTTGGAACAGACCTCTGGGGCCAACGTCCTGACTTTC; CDR3: CASSLEQTSGANVLTF
J: TRBJ1-1; V: TRBV7-8; size: -; D: TRBD1; DNA: TGTGCCAGCAGCTTAGGGACAGGGGTTGGAGGCACTGAAGCTTTCTTT; CDR3: CASSLGTGVGGTEAFF
J: TRBJ2-7; V: TRBV6-7; size: -; D: -; DNA: TGTGCCAGCAGTTACCCCCCCCGACTGTGTTGTTACGAGCAGTACTTC; CDR3: CASSYPPRLCCYEQYF